The 21 T cell receptor beta chains below were found in one sample sequenced in a study of a mutant IDH1 vaccine in newly diagnosed glioma. Documented time point: week 23, last vaccination. Mutant IDH1 20-mer peptide, at 300 ug, made up each vaccine dose, with topical imiquimod. These receptors' targets are unknown. TCRdb keeps only in-frame clones here, not all; method: immunoSEQ multiplex PCR. Found here are more than 35,000 clones, 75% to 85% of them singletons; the top ten hold over 4.5%. Sequenced material: PBMCs, taken from a glioma patient whose treatment included an IDH1 peptide vaccine. These receptors were obtained from a man aged 40-49 years with glioma.

The V gene is TRBV7-2, the J gene TRBJ1-3; a possible D gene is TRBD1 (6 bases). CDR3 length: 15 residues. The germline V gene encodes CDR1 SGHTA and CDR2 FQGNSA. V was shortened by 5 bases and J by 2 bases, with 13 bases between the two germline ends. Here the CDR3 reads CASSTTGTPGNTIYF. The DNA of the CDR3 is TGTGCCAGCAGCACCACAGGGACCCCTGGAAACACCATATATTTT. The whole variable domain, remainder taken from reference TRBV7-2 and TRBJ1-3, is GAGVSQSPSNKVTEKGKDVELRCDPISGHTALYWYRQSLGQGLEFLIYFQGNSAPDKSGLPSDRFSAERTGGSVSTLTIQRTQQEDSAVYLCASSTTGTPGNTIYFGEGSWLTVV.

The chain carries TRBV7-2 and TRBJ2-7; tentative D call: TRBD1 (5 bases). The V gene's germline CDR1 is SGHTA and CDR2 FQGNSA. V lost 2 bases, J lost 7 bases, and 15 bases lay in between. This CDR3 contains 14 residues. The CDR3 DNA is TGTGCCAGCAGCTTATTTGTGAGTAAGGGGGAGCAGTACTTC. Its protein product is CASSLFVSKGEQYF.

In its sample, this clone was seen once. This chain uses TRBV12-5 with TRBJ1-1, with a weak D call TRBD1 (5 bases). This CDR3 region has 13 residues. V dropped 1 base and J dropped 11 bases, with 14 bases sitting between them. CDR1 and CDR2 from the germline V gene are LGHNT and FRNRAP. The CDR3 DNA follows: TGTGCTAGTGGTTTGGACCCTCAGGGACGGGCTTTCTTT. This gives the protein CASGLDPQGRAFF.

The rearrangement joins TRBV28 to TRBJ2-7, with TRBD1 identical over 7 bases. V gave up 8 bases and J gave up 7 bases; unmatched junction bases: 14. Germline values: CDR1 MDHEN, CDR2 SYDVKM. The CDR3 consists of 14 residues. CDR3 protein: CASLKGQTYEEQYF. In DNA form, the CDR3 reads TGTGCCAGCCTAAAGGGACAGACCTACGAAGAGCAGTACTTC.

J is TRBJ2-3 and V is TRBV2; 10 bases agree with TRBD2. The trim removed 5 bases at V and 2 bases at J, leaving 4 bases unmatched. Germline lookup yields CDR1 SNHLY and CDR2 FYNNEI. This CDR3 contains 15 residues. The CDR3 reads CASSPLAGNTDTQYF. The CDR3, as DNA: TGTGCCAGCAGTCCACTAGCGGGGAACACAGATACGCAGTATTTT.

The V gene is TRBV19, the J gene TRBJ1-5; tentatively, D is TRBD1 (5 bases). This CDR3 spans 15 amino acids. V was shortened by 3 bases and J by 5 bases, with 14 bases between the two germline ends. Germline CDR1 and CDR2: LNHDA and SQIVND (reference sequence). The CDR3 nucleotides read TGTGCCAGTAGTATTCCGAGGGGCCGATATCAGCCCCAGCATTTT. Protein product: CASSIPRGRYQPQHF.

This chain uses TRBV19 with TRBJ2-3; possible D gene TRBD1, 5 bases. This CDR3 comprises 16 residues. Trimming cost V 4 bases and J 4 bases, with 18 bases left between them. Looked up from germline, CDR1 is LNHDA and CDR2 is SQIVND (reference sequence). The CDR3 is CASSTSPTVLSDTQYF. The CDR3 DNA is TGTGCCAGTAGTACTTCACCGACAGTGCTATCAGATACGCAGTATTTT.

A remark on this clone: The junction shows a germline mismatch at one end, possibly a read error. This chain connects TRBV6-5 to TRBJ2-3, with TRBD1 matching 10 bases. The germline gives CDR1 MNHEY, CDR2 SVGAGI. The CDR3 has 12 amino acids. CDR3 sequence: CASGPGQGPSNF. The CDR3 DNA is TGTGCCAGCGGGCCGGGACAGGGGCCCTCAAATTTT.

The chain uses TRBV28 and TRBJ2-2, with unresolved D. This CDR3 is 14 amino acids long. Germline V gene lookup returns CDR1 MDHEN and CDR2 SYDVKM. The V and J ends lost 6 bases and 5 bases respectively, with 13 bases between them. As DNA, the CDR3 is TGTGCCAGCAGCCGCCCCTCGCCGACCGGGGAGCTGTTTTTT. This encodes CASSRPSPTGELFF.

The chain carries TRBV19 and TRBJ2-3; D is undetermined. CDR3 length equals 16 residues. Germline CDR1 is LNHDA and CDR2 is SQIVND (reference sequence). V was trimmed by 3 bases and J by 2 bases, leaving 15 bases between them. This CDR3 is CASSITARSSTDTQYF. The DNA of the CDR3 is TGTGCCAGTAGTATTACGGCACGTAGCTCCACAGATACGCAGTATTTT.

V usage is TRBV11-2 and J usage is TRBJ2-7, with 10 bases identical to TRBD1. The V and J ends lost 5 bases and 5 bases, in that order; junction bases with no gene match: 6. CDR3 length: 14 amino acids. Germline V gene data show CDR1 as SGHAT and CDR2 as FQNNGV. CDR3 sequence reads: CASSLGQGYHEQYF. The CDR3 DNA reads TGTGCCAGCAGCCTGGGACAGGGGTACCACGAGCAGTACTTC.

The chain couples TRBV5-1 to TRBJ2-3; 11 nucleotides line up with TRBD2. Looked up from germline, CDR1 is SGHRS and CDR2 is YFSETQ. Trimming took 5 bases from V and 0 from J; bases not matched to a gene: 14. The CDR3 has 19 amino acids. The CDR3 nucleotides are TGCGCCAGCAGTCCCGGGCTAGCGGGGGGTTCCAGTAGCACAGATACGCAGTATTTT. Translated: CASSPGLAGGSSSTDTQYF.

The chain employs TRBV18 and TRBJ2-7; TRBD2 matches 7 bases. The germline gives CDR1 KGHSH, CDR2 LQKENI. The V segment lost 5 bases and the J segment 0 bases; nucleotides outside the gene matches: 19. The CDR3 sequence is 19 residues long. CDR3 residues: CASSSKPPLATESSYEQYF. The CDR3 DNA is TGTGCCAGCTCATCCAAACCCCCACTAGCGACGGAGAGCTCCTACGAGCAGTACTTC. Looking up the rest from reference TRBV18 and TRBJ2-7 gives the full variable domain: NAGVMQNPRHLVRRRGQEARLRCSPMKGHSHVYWYRQLPEEGLKFMVYLQKENIIDESGMPKERFSAEFPKEGPSILRIQQVVRGDSAAYFCASSSKPPLATESSYEQYFGPGTRLTVT.

V usage is TRBV19 and J usage is TRBJ2-6; D uncertain. Trimming left V 3 bases short and J 5 bases short, with 14 bases between. This CDR3 comprises 16 residues. The germline V gene encodes CDR1 LNHDA and CDR2 SQIVND (reference sequence). DNA of the CDR3: TGTGCCAGTAGTATGGCTCCGGCCTTTAGGGCCAACGTCCTGACTTTC. Its translation: CASSMAPAFRANVLTF.

This clone was found a few times. V gene TRBV4-2 combines with J gene TRBJ2-7; no definite D call. This CDR3 has 15 amino acids. The V gene lost 3 bases and the J gene lost 3 bases, with 15 bases spanning the gap. Germline-derived CDR1 and CDR2 are LGHNA and YNFKEQ. The CDR3 DNA reads TGTGCCAGCAGCCAGGCCCCCCGCGCCAACTACGAGCAGTACTTC. Translating it yields CASSQAPRANYEQYF.

The chain uses TRBV28 and TRBJ2-7; D is undetermined. Germline values: CDR1 MDHEN, CDR2 SYDVKM. V was shortened by 2 bases and J by 0 bases, with 5 bases between the two germline ends. The CDR3 runs 13 residues. The CDR3 spells CASSLDNSYEQYF. CDR3 nucleotide sequence: TGTGCCAGCAGTTTAGACAACTCCTACGAGCAGTACTTC.

This clone was seen a few times. The V and J genes are TRBV27 and TRBJ2-7; 7 bases match TRBD1. This CDR3 is built from 14 residues. CDR1 is MNHEY and CDR2 is SMNVEV in the germline V gene (reference sequence). With V trimmed by 5 bases and J by 2 bases, 6 bases remained unmatched. CDR3: CASSPSQGPYEQYF. CDR3 sequence (DNA): TGTGCCAGCAGTCCGTCACAGGGGCCCTACGAGCAGTACTTC.

The CDR3 protein is CASSTNRDGYTF. The CDR3, as DNA: TGTGCCAGCAGTACCAACAGGGATGGCTACACCTTC. V and J are TRBV27 and TRBJ1-2, with D possibly TRBD1 on 6 matching bases. V dropped 5 bases and J dropped 6 bases, with 10 bases sitting between them. Germline values: CDR1 MNHEY, CDR2 SMNVEV (reference sequence). The CDR3 extends over 12 amino acids.

The genes are TRBV28 and TRBJ2-2; D is unresolved. CDR3 length equals 14 residues. The germline CDR1 and CDR2 sequences are MDHEN and SYDVKM. The germline V and J ends were trimmed by 3 bases and 2 bases, with 7 bases remaining between them. CDR3 DNA sequence: TGTGCCAGCAGTTTCGGTCGAAACACCGGGGAGCTGTTTTTT. Encoded protein: CASSFGRNTGELFF.

The chain links TRBV19 to TRBJ2-5; possibly TRBD2 for D (5 bases). The V end was cut by 6 bases, the J end by 2 bases, with 16 bases between. The CDR3 sequence is 15 residues long. The V gene's germline CDR1 is LNHDA and CDR2 SQIVND (reference sequence). CDR3 DNA sequence: TGTGCCAGTAGGCGGACTCTAGGTCTACAAGAGACCCAGTACTTC. Amino acid sequence: CASRRTLGLQETQYF.

J is TRBJ2-2 and V is TRBV4-3; 9 bases are shared with TRBD2. The CDR3 consists of 16 residues. V trimming: 2 bases; J trimming: 8 bases; junction bases outside the gene matches: 9. CDR1 is LGHNA and CDR2 is YSLEER in the germline V gene. CDR3 nucleotides: TGCGCCAGCAGCCAATTGGCGGGAGGGGTAGGAGGGGAGCTGTTTTTT. It specifies CASSQLAGGVGGELFF.